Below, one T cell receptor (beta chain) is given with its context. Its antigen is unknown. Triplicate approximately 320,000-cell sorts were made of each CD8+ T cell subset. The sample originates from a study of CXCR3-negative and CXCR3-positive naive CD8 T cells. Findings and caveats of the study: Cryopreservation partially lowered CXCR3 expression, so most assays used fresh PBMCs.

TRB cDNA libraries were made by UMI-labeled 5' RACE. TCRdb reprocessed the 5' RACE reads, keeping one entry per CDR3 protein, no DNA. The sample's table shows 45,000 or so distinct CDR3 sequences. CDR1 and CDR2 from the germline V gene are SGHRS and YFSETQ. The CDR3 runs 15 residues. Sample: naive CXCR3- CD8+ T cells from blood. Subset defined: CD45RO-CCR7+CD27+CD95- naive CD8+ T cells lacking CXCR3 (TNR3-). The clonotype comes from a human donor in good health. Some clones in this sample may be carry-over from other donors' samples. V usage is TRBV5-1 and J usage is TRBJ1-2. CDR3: CASSLSGNSQDGYTF.